This T cell receptor beta chain came from a study of blood T cell repertoires in COVID-19. Trimming removed 4 bases from V and 7 bases from J, with 19 bases in between. Germline V gene sequence: CDR1 KGHDR, CDR2 SFDVKD. This CDR3 comprises 15 residues. Libraries were prepared by immunoSEQ multiplex PCR; TCRdb keeps only in-frame clonotypes and omits some of them. The repertoire has approximately 220,000 clones, 65% to 85% of them found once; the top ten carry approximately 7.9%. The source material was peripheral blood. The chain couples TRBV24-1 to TRBJ2-7; D is possibly TRBD2 (6 bases). This clonotype was obtained from a woman aged 80 or over with acute or convalescent COVID-19. Written as DNA, the CDR3 is TGTGCCACCAGTGACTCCGGGACCGCGGGATATGAGCAGTACTTC. Amino acid sequence: CATSDSGTAGYEQYF.